Below are 14 T cell receptor beta chains sequenced from a single sample in a study of T cells in Graves' hyperthyroidism and ophthalmopathy (dated by TCRdb to 2018 to 2020). Library preparation was by multiplex PCR. Sequenced on an Illumina HiSeq 2000. The TCR beta CDR3 regions were amplified from the RNA transcripts. The first round of RT-PCR for the TCR CDR3 was performed with the HTBI primer set and the Qiagen OneStep RT-PCR kit. TCRdb trimmed public reads at Q25 via fastp, called clones via MiXCR and kept in-frame beta chains. Each entry merges the rows of one CDR3 protein and shows their most common DNA and genes. The sample profile shows roughly 840,000 distinct CDR3 sequences; over 35% of them were found once. Approximately 8.7% of the sample is held by the ten biggest clonotypes. The sequenced material came from blood. Receptors were obtained from a man between 18 and 35 years old with Graves' hyperthyroidism.

With respect to this clonotype: A much more abundant neighbour one base away suggests this may be a read error. CDR3 in amino acids: CASSLDVVETQYF. CDR3 DNA: TGTGCCAGCAGTCTGGACGTCGTAGAGACCCAGTACTTC. The rearrangement links TRBV2 to TRBJ2-5; D remains ambiguous. The length of the CDR3 is 13 residues. CDR1 is SNHLY, CDR2 FYNNEI, per germline. V was trimmed by 5 bases and J by 4 bases, leaving 11 bases between them.

This clonotype was seen only a few times. V is TRBV5-6 and J is TRBJ1-5; TRBD1 matches at 7 bases. CDR3 size: 15 residues. Germline assignment: CDR1 SGHDT and CDR2 YYEEEE. The V segment lost 5 bases and the J segment 6 bases; nucleotides outside the gene matches: 11. The CDR3 coding sequence is TGTGCCAGCAGTTATACAGGGGAAAGGGGTCAGCCCCAGCATTTT. This encodes CASSYTGERGQPQHF.

In the case of this clonotype: With a much larger clone just one base away, this may be a read error. V gene TRBV12-3 or TRBV12-4 combines with J gene TRBJ1-4, with D tentatively TRBD1 (6 bases). V lost 6 bases and J lost 7, with 15 bases in between. The length of the CDR3 is 14 residues. The CDR3 loop is CASSIQGGTEKLFF. The CDR3 DNA follows: TGTGCCAGCAGCATACAGGGAGGCACTGAAAAACTGTTTTTT.

The CDR3 sequence: CASSLVGGGNGYTF. In DNA form, the CDR3 reads TGTGCCAGCAGCCTGGTGGGAGGGGGCAATGGCTACACCTTC. The chain links TRBV7-2 to TRBJ1-2, with 7 bases that match TRBD1. J was trimmed by 6 bases and V by 5 bases; bases with no gene match: 9. The CDR3 runs 14 residues. CDR1 SGHTA and CDR2 FQGNSA come from the germline V gene.

V usage is TRBV9 and J usage is TRBJ2-7; maybe TRBD2 (5 bases). CDR1 and CDR2 from the germline V gene are SGDLS and YYNGEE. The V gene lost 3 bases and the J gene lost 4 bases, with 11 bases spanning the gap. This CDR3 has 13 residues. CDR3 in DNA: TGTGCCAGCAGCGGGGCAGCGGCATACGAGCAGTACTTC. Its translation: CASSGAAAYEQYF.

The sample holds one count of this clonotype. The chain joins TRBV20-1 to TRBJ1-4; possibly TRBD1 for D (6 bases). In germline, CDR1 is DFQATT, CDR2 SNEGSKA (reference sequence). The V end was cut by 3 bases, the J end by 7 bases, with 18 bases between. The CDR3 extends over 15 amino acids. This CDR3 is CSARTSGGAGEKLFF. DNA of the CDR3: TGCAGTGCTAGGACTAGCGGGGGGGCGGGTGAAAAACTGTTTTTT.

This clonotype was counted a few times. The chain carries TRBV5-1 and TRBJ2-2; the D is unclear. Per the germline V gene, CDR1 is SGHRS and CDR2 is YFSETQ. Trimming cost V 4 bases and J 2 bases, with 9 bases left between them. CDR3 length: 14 residues. CDR3 DNA: TGCGCCAGCAGCGCCGTGCTAAACACCGGGGAGCTGTTTTTT. As protein: CASSAVLNTGELFF.

This clonotype was found a few times. One end of the junction is discordant with germline, which a read error may explain. The chain joins TRBV7-8 to TRBJ2-5; the D gene is possibly TRBD2 (5 bases). CDR3 size: 14 residues. CDR1 SGHVS and CDR2 FQNEAQ come from the germline V gene. As DNA, the CDR3 is TGTGCCAGCAGTTTAGCCGGGGTTCGAGAGACCCAGTACTTC. Translating gives CASSLAGVRETQYF.

Ten or more counts support this clonotype. The V and J genes are TRBV7-6 and TRBJ1-6; tentative D call: TRBD1 (6 bases). V lost 5 bases and J lost 6, with 11 bases in between. Germline assignment: CDR1 SGHVS and CDR2 FNYEAQ. The CDR3 has 14 amino acids. The CDR3 DNA sequence: TGTGCCAGCAGCCCCCGGGACATTAATTCACCCCTCCACTTT. Translating it yields CASSPRDINSPLHF. Full variable domain (rest looked up from reference TRBV7-6 and TRBJ1-6): GAGVSQSPRYKVTKRGQDVALRCDPISGHVSLYWYRQALGQGPEFLTYFNYEAQQDKSGLPNDRFSAERPEGSISTLTIQRTEQRDSAMYRCASSPRDINSPLHFGNGTRLTVT.

The chain carries TRBV6-5 and TRBJ1-6; maybe TRBD1 (6 bases). The germline V gene encodes CDR1 MNHEY and CDR2 SVGAGI. V was clipped by 2 bases and J by 0 bases, with 17 bases between them. The length of the CDR3 is 19 residues. The CDR3: CASSYTNPTGRSYNSPLHF. CDR3 DNA sequence: TGTGCCAGCAGTTACACGAATCCTACAGGGCGCTCCTATAATTCACCCCTCCACTTT.

Comments on this clonotype: Just one base apart from a much larger clone, this may be a read error. The V gene is TRBV19, the J gene TRBJ2-7; D is possibly TRBD1 or TRBD2 (5 bases each). The length of the CDR3 is 14 residues. V gave up 4 bases and J gave up 7 bases, with 17 bases separating them. Per the germline V gene, CDR1 is LNHDA and CDR2 is SQIVND (reference sequence). Here the CDR3 DNA reads TGTGCCAGTAGTAAGAGGGGAGAGGGCGGGGAGCAGTACTTC. Translation gives CASSKRGEGGEQYF.

The table lists this clonotype with many counts. CDR3 protein: CASSLPQANTEAFF. CDR3 nucleotides: TGTGCCAGCAGTCTCCCCCAGGCGAACACTGAAGCTTTCTTT. The chain couples TRBV12-3 or TRBV12-4 to TRBJ1-1; D is uncertain. The CDR3 contains 14 residues. The V gene lost 5 bases and the J gene lost 1 base, with 11 bases spanning the gap.

In this sample, this clonotype turned up many times. The chain combines TRBV2 with TRBJ1-6; D remains unclear. This CDR3 contains 16 residues. Trimming stripped 3 bases from V and 9 bases from J, with 18 bases between. CDR1 and CDR2 (germline): SNHLY, FYNNEI. CDR3 sequence: CASSERSRNRGSPLHF. In nucleotides, the CDR3 is TGTGCCAGCAGTGAGAGGTCCAGGAATCGGGGTTCACCCCTCCACTTT.

The chain carries TRBV7-2 and TRBJ2-7; D not certain. The length of the CDR3 is 11 residues. CDR1 and CDR2 (germline): SGHTA, FQGNSA. V was pared by 11 bases and J by 7 bases, with 15 bases between. The CDR3 loop is CAGKISGEQYF. The CDR3 bases are TGTGCCGGCAAAATATCGGGTGAGCAGTACTTC. The full variable domain, its missing parts supplied by reference TRBV7-2 and TRBJ2-7, is GAGVSQSPSNKVTEKGKDVELRCDPISGHTALYWYRQSLGQGLEFLIYFQGNSAPDKSGLPSDRFSAERTGGSVSTLTIQRTQQEDSAVYLCAGKISGEQYFGPGTRLTVT.